The clone carrying this T cell receptor (beta chain) showed up just a few times. Its antigen remains unknown. The sample is drawn from a study of response to subunit inactivated influenza vaccine. In TCRdb, the RT-PCR reads were re-called with MiXCR into one record per CDR3 protein. The sample includes some 480,000 distinct CDR3 sequences, over 9.5% of them seen just once. General study results and limits: The authors proposed limited new T cell recruitment per seasonal influenza vaccination.

Looked up from germline, CDR1 is SNHLY and CDR2 is FYNNEI. The V segment lost 2 bases and the J segment 7 bases; nucleotides outside the gene matches: 5. This CDR3 is 15 amino acids long. The specimen was PBMCs from blood, collected roughly 6 weeks after vaccination. The sequence came from a man in his fifties or sixties who received an inactivated influenza vaccine. The chain has TRBV2 and TRBJ1-6; 7 nucleotides agree with TRBD1. Written as DNA, the CDR3 is TGTGCCAGCAGTGAAATGGGCAGGGGGAATTCACCCCTCCACTTT. Translated, it gives CASSEMGRGNSPLHF.